The 28 T cell receptor beta chains given below trace back to one sample, sequenced in a study of blood T cell repertoires in COVID-19. Clones were sequenced by immunoSEQ multiplex PCR, and TCRdb holds only the in-frame ones, with some missing. This table has about 160,000 clones, over 80% appearing once. The sample taken for sequencing was peripheral blood. These receptors were obtained from a woman older than 75 with active or convalescent COVID-19.

The genes are TRBV7-8 and TRBJ1-1; maybe TRBD1 (5 bases). Germline V gene lookup returns CDR1 SGHVS and CDR2 FQNEAQ. The V end was cut by 6 bases, the J end by 1 base, with 15 bases between. The CDR3 runs 15 residues. DNA of the CDR3: TGTGCCAGCAGATTGAAGGGACTTGAGAACACTGAAGCTTTCTTT. Protein: CASRLKGLENTEAFF.

A few counts support this clone. V gene TRBV5-5 combines with J gene TRBJ2-1, with 9 bases identical to TRBD1. The CDR3 is 15 amino acids. Trimming at V came to 2 bases and at J to 8 bases, leaving 8 bases not matched to a gene. Per the germline V gene, CDR1 is SGHKS and CDR2 is YYEKEE (reference sequence). The CDR3 is CASSLGGTGLYEQFF. The CDR3 coding sequence is TGTGCCAGCAGCTTAGGCGGGACAGGGTTGTATGAGCAGTTCTTC.

The chain is built from TRBV7-9 and TRBJ2-2, with unresolved D. The CDR3 is 13 residues long. V was cut by 1 base and J by 4 bases, with 4 bases left in between. Germline CDR1 is SEHNR and CDR2 is FQNEAQ (reference sequence). The CDR3 bases are TGTGCCAGCAGCTTAGGCGCCACCGGGGAGCTGTTTTTT. Amino acids: CASSLGATGELFF.

This clone is a singleton in its sample. The genes are TRBV18 and TRBJ1-2; the match to TRBD1 covers 10 bases. J lost 8 bases, V lost 2 bases, and 8 bases had no gene match. There are 15 residues in the CDR3. Germline V lookup: CDR1 KGHSH, CDR2 LQKENI. CDR3 bases: TGTGCCAGCTCACCAATCGACAGGGGGCTCAGCGGCTACACCTTC. This gives the protein CASSPIDRGLSGYTF.

V gene TRBV6-5 combines with J gene TRBJ1-6; the D is unclear. The V gene's germline CDR1 is MNHEY and CDR2 SVGAGI. V was trimmed by 7 bases and J by 10 bases, leaving 14 bases between them. The CDR3 loop spans 13 amino acids. Here the CDR3 reads CASTSEGGSPLHF. CDR3 nucleotides: TGTGCCAGCACGTCGGAGGGTGGATCACCCCTCCACTTT.

The gene calls are TRBV3-1 (or the pseudogene TRBV3-2) and TRBJ1-4; no reliable D call. CDR3 length: 15 amino acids. Germline lookup yields CDR1 LGHDT and CDR2 YNNKEL (reference sequence). V was trimmed by 1 base and J by 5 bases, leaving 11 bases between them. The CDR3 DNA is TGTGCCAGCAGCCAAGGAAGGCGGGTAAATGAAAAACTGTTTTTT. It is translated as CASSQGRRVNEKLFF.

J is TRBJ2-3 and V is TRBV30, with 7 bases fitting TRBD1. In germline, CDR1 is GTSNPN, CDR2 SVGIG (reference sequence). The V segment lost 1 base and the J segment 0 bases; nucleotides outside the gene matches: 7. CDR3 length: 16 residues. The DNA for the CDR3 is TGTGCCTGGAGTGCCGGGACAGAGTCTAGCACAGATACGCAGTATTTT. Its translation: CAWSAGTESSTDTQYF.

The chain carries TRBV12-3 or TRBV12-4 and TRBJ1-1; possibly TRBD1 for D (5 bases). Trimming took off 8 bases at V and 8 bases at J, with 12 bases between the two ends. This CDR3 is built from 11 residues. Written as DNA, the CDR3 is TGTGCCAGCCAAAGCGGGGCAGAAGCTTTCTTT. Translating gives CASQSGAEAFF.

For this clone: The junction departs from germline at one end; a sequencing error may be responsible. The rearrangement links TRBV7-7 to TRBJ2-5, with a possible D match to TRBD2 (6 bases). This CDR3 contains 13 residues. Germline loops: CDR1 SSHAT, CDR2 FNYEAQ (reference sequence). The CDR3 nucleotides are TGTGCTAGCAGCCCTCCCGGGGGTATGACCCAGTACTTC. Its translation: CASSPPGGMTQYF.

The chain links TRBV4-3 to TRBJ1-5; the match to TRBD1 covers 7 bases. The CDR3 is 18 amino acids. V lost 0 bases, J lost 2 bases, and 10 bases stayed unmatched. CDR1 and CDR2 (germline): LGHNA, YSLEER. CDR3 sequence: CASSQDLAGGYRNQPQHF. The CDR3, as DNA: TGCGCCAGCAGCCAAGATCTCGCAGGGGGGTATCGCAATCAGCCCCAGCATTTT.

V usage is TRBV27 and J usage is TRBJ2-7; tentatively, D is TRBD2 (5 bases). The CDR3 length is 15 residues. Germline CDR1 is MNHEY and CDR2 is SMNVEV (reference sequence). Deletions cut 5 bases from V and 2 bases from J, with 16 bases between. The CDR3 here is CASSSRTEGAYEQYF. The CDR3 nucleotides are TGTGCCAGCAGTAGCCGCACAGAGGGAGCCTACGAGCAGTACTTC.

This rearrangement joins TRBV19 to TRBJ2-5; 7 bases line up with TRBD1. Germline CDR1 reads LNHDA; CDR2 reads SQIVND (reference sequence). J gave up 4 bases and V 7 bases, and 6 bases lay outside the gene matches. CDR3 length: 13 amino acids. The CDR3 nucleotides are TGTGCCAGTAATCGAAGGGGGCGAGAGACCCAGTACTTC. Protein: CASNRRGRETQYF. The full variable domain, its missing parts supplied by reference TRBV19 and TRBJ2-5, is DGGITQSPKYLFRKEGQNVTLSCEQNLNHDAMYWYRQDPGQGLRLIYYSQIVNDFQKGDIAEGYSVSREKKESFPLTVTSAQKNPTAFYLCASNRRGRETQYFGPGTRLLVL.

This rearrangement joins TRBV7-9 to TRBJ1-3; no firm D call. The CDR3 has 16 residues. Germline assignment: CDR1 SEHNR and CDR2 FQNEAQ (reference sequence). The ends were cut back, 5 bases at V and 0 bases at J, with 14 bases in the middle. The CDR3 region is CASSPQFSVSGNTIYF. CDR3 sequence (DNA): TGTGCCAGCAGCCCTCAGTTCAGCGTCTCTGGAAACACCATATATTTT. Combining the CDR3 with reference TRBV7-9 and TRBJ1-3 gives the whole variable domain DTGVSQNPRHKITKRGQNVTFRCDPISEHNRLYWYRQTLGQGPEFLTYFQNEAQLEKSRLLSDRFSAERPKGSFSTLEIQRTEQGDSAMYLCASSPQFSVSGNTIYFGEGSWLTVV.

The rearrangement uses TRBV11-2 and TRBJ1-2; 8 positions match TRBD1. There are 15 residues in the CDR3. The V and J ends lost 5 bases and 5 bases, in that order; junction bases with no gene match: 10. The germline gives CDR1 SGHAT, CDR2 FQNNGV. CDR3 protein: CASSPNTGGEYGYTF. CDR3 bases: TGTGCCAGCAGCCCGAATACAGGGGGGGAGTATGGCTACACCTTC.

V is TRBV30 and J is TRBJ1-1, with 7 bases that match TRBD1. The length of the CDR3 is 15 residues. Germline-derived CDR1 and CDR2 are GTSNPN and SVGIG (reference sequence). Losses at the gene ends were 1 base for V and 4 bases for J; bases not matched to a gene: 9. The DNA for the CDR3 is TGTGCCTGGAGTGGGAACAGGGGAGGATTCACTGAAGCTTTCTTT. Amino acids: CAWSGNRGGFTEAFF.

The chain couples TRBV19 to TRBJ1-1; no reliable D call. V shed 4 bases and J shed 4 bases, with 10 bases lying between them. CDR1 and CDR2 (germline): LNHDA, SQIVND (reference sequence). The CDR3 runs to 13 residues. In DNA form, the CDR3 reads TGTGCCAGTAGTACGATACTAGGCACTGAAGCTTTCTTT. Protein product: CASSTILGTEAFF.

This clone appeared a single time. CDR3 residues: CASSFSRGRTDTQYF. The CDR3 DNA sequence: TGTGCCAGCAGCTTTTCCAGGGGACGCACAGATACGCAGTATTTT. The J gene is TRBJ2-3, the V gene TRBV7-9, with a possible D match to TRBD1 (6 bases). The CDR3 is 15 residues long. Germline CDR1 is SEHNR and CDR2 is FQNEAQ (reference sequence). Trimming shortened V by 3 bases and J by 1 base, and 11 bases separated the two germline ends.

This clone was counted between two and nine times. This chain connects TRBV27 to TRBJ1-6; no clear D. CDR3 size: 16 residues. Germline CDR1 reads MNHEY; CDR2 reads SMNVEV (reference sequence). Trimming cost V 5 bases and J 3 bases, with 14 bases left between them. For the CDR3, the DNA is TGTGCCAGCAGTCACAAACCGACAAGCTATAATTCACCCCTCCACTTT. Translation: CASSHKPTSYNSPLHF.

The CDR3 protein is CASSPWGGGWRTEAFF. CDR3 nucleotides: TGTGCCAGCAGCCCGTGGGGTGGGGGCTGGAGGACTGAAGCTTTCTTT. This rearrangement joins TRBV7-9 to TRBJ1-1; maybe TRBD1 (6 bases). The CDR3 length is 16 residues. V gave up 5 bases and J gave up 5 bases, with 21 bases separating them. Germline V CDR1 and CDR2: SEHNR, FQNEAQ (reference sequence).

On this clone: At the DNA level, this CDR3 is encoded by other sequences in the same sample as well. V is TRBV29-1 and J is TRBJ1-3; TRBD1 aligns across 10 bases. The CDR3 is made up of 13 amino acids. V shed 7 bases and J 4 bases; nucleotides not matched to a gene: 4. Germline V CDR1 and CDR2: SQVTM, ANQGSEA. The CDR3 nucleotides read TGCAGCGCACGGACAGGGGGAGGAAACACCATATATTTT. This codes for CSARTGGGNTIYF.

The chain carries TRBV19 and TRBJ1-2; 8 bases align to TRBD1. In germline, CDR1 is LNHDA, CDR2 SQIVND (reference sequence). The V gene end was trimmed by 5 bases and the J gene end by 4 bases; junction bases not matched to a gene: 6. This CDR3 has 14 amino acids. The CDR3 DNA follows: TGTGCCAGTAGTCCGGCGGACAGGGCCTATGGCTACACCTTC. It specifies CASSPADRAYGYTF.

This clone was counted a single time. V and J are TRBV9 and TRBJ1-2; the D is unclear. CDR1 is SGDLS, CDR2 YYNGEE, per germline. This CDR3 has 15 residues. Trimming removed 4 bases at V and 4 bases at J, with 17 bases between. The CDR3 sequence is CASSPRGQEFYGYTF. Written as DNA, the CDR3 is TGTGCCAGCAGCCCCCGCGGGCAGGAGTTCTATGGCTACACCTTC.

The gene calls are TRBV27 and TRBJ2-1; TRBD2 matches 10 bases. J lost 6 bases, V lost 2 bases, and 7 bases had no gene match. The CDR3 extends over 16 amino acids. Germline V lookup: CDR1 MNHEY, CDR2 SMNVEV (reference sequence). DNA for the CDR3: TGTGCCAGCAGTTTAGAGCCGGGACTAGCGTTCAATGAGCAGTTCTTC. Its protein is CASSLEPGLAFNEQFF.

The chain combines TRBV7-9 with TRBJ1-1; TRBD1 might be the D (5 bases). The CDR3 is made up of 12 amino acids. Trimming took 3 bases from V and 7 from J, leaving 9 bases between them. CDR1 is SEHNR and CDR2 is FQNEAQ in the germline V gene (reference sequence). CDR3 loop: CASSLTVVEAFF. DNA for the CDR3: TGTGCCAGCAGCTTGACAGTCGTTGAAGCTTTCTTT.

The rearrangement links TRBV18 to TRBJ2-7, with 10 bases lining up with TRBD2. This CDR3 comprises 15 residues. The trim removed 3 bases at V and 4 bases at J, leaving 6 bases unmatched. Germline assignment: CDR1 KGHSH and CDR2 LQKENI. The DNA for the CDR3 is TGTGCCAGCTCACCCCCCGGGACTAGCGAGTACGAGCAGTACTTC. It encodes CASSPPGTSEYEQYF.

The genes are TRBV3-1 (or the pseudogene TRBV3-2) and TRBJ2-7, with D possibly matching TRBD2 (6 bases). This CDR3 has 17 residues. Trimming shortened V by 1 base and J by 5 bases, and 21 bases separated the two germline ends. The germline CDR1 and CDR2 sequences are LGHDT and YNNKEL (reference sequence). The CDR3 DNA follows: TGTGCCAGCAGCCAAGGGCGGGAAGGCCCCCTAGGTGACGAGCAGTACTTC. This codes for CASSQGREGPLGDEQYF.

This rearrangement joins TRBV30 to TRBJ1-5; D is possibly TRBD1 (6 bases). V was trimmed by 5 bases and J by 3 bases, leaving 11 bases between them. The CDR3 spans 13 residues. Germline CDR1 GTSNPN, CDR2 SVGIG (reference sequence). CDR3 loop: CAWSGQPNQPQHF. In DNA, the CDR3 is TGTGCCTGGTCCGGACAGCCCAATCAGCCCCAGCATTTT.

The CDR3 is CAWSRQSNGNQPQHF. The CDR3, as DNA: TGTGCCTGGAGTAGACAGTCCAATGGCAATCAGCCCCAGCATTTT. The chain carries TRBV30 and TRBJ1-5; possibly TRBD1 for D (5 bases). CDR1 and CDR2 (germline): GTSNPN, SVGIG (reference sequence). The CDR3 runs to 15 residues. Trimming shortened V by 2 bases and J by 2 bases, and 13 bases separated the two germline ends.